A single T cell receptor (beta chain) is shown here with its context. This CDR3 has 13 amino acids. V was clipped by 2 bases and J by 2 bases, with 5 bases between them. Each CDR3 protein is one row after TCRdb ran MiXCR on the RT-PCR reads. Here the sample spans approximately 720,000 distinct CDR3 sequences, approximately 14% being singletons. The sequenced sample was memory CD4+ T cells from blood. This TCR was sampled from a female donor in good health, serving as a healthy control. The rearrangement joins TRBV12-3 or TRBV12-4 to TRBJ2-3; D gene ambiguous. CDR3 DNA sequence: TGTGCCAGCAGTTTATACAACACAGATACGCAGTATTTT. This codes for CASSLYNTDTQYF.